This T cell receptor beta chain was retrieved from a study of cytomegalovirus exposure and HLA in healthy donors. Looked up from germline, CDR1 is LNHDA and CDR2 is SQIVND (reference sequence). The CDR3 is made up of 15 amino acids. V was pared by 1 base and J by 1 base, with 10 bases between. Here immunoSEQ multiplex PCR was the method, and the copy in TCRdb shows in-frame clones only, minus some. The sample consists of 200,000 or so clones, around 87% of them appearing once. The receptor was derived from a woman aged 18-29 years in good health and CMV-seropositive. This chain joins TRBV19 and TRBJ1-1; D ambiguous. The sequenced material came from PBMCs. DNA of the CDR3: TGTGCCAGTAGTATAGGATCTGGGAGGAACACTGAAGCTTTCTTT. Its translation: CASSIGSGRNTEAFF.